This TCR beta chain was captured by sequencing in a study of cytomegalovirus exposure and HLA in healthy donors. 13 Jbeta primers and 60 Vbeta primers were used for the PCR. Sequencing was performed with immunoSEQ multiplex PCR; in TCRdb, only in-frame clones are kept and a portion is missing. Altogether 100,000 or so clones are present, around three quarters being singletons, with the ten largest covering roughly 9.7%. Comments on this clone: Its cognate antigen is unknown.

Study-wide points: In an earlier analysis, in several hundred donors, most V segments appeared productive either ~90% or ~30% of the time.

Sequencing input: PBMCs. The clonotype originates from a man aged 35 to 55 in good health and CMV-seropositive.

The CDR3 spells CASRPGPLGFKQYF. The CDR3, as DNA: TGCGCCAGCAGGCCCGGGCCACTAGGTTTCAAGCAGTACTTC. The rearrangement uses TRBV4-1 and TRBJ2-7; possibly TRBD2 for D (5 bases). Trimming cost V 6 bases and J 8 bases, with 20 bases left between them. Germline V lookup: CDR1 MGHRA, CDR2 YSYEKL. This CDR3 spans 14 amino acids.